The clone carrying this TCR beta chain has a count of ten or more. The data were taken from a study of T cells in Graves' hyperthyroidism and ophthalmopathy. Amplified TCR beta CDR3 regions came from RNA transcripts. First-round RT-PCR targeting the TCR CDR3 was performed with the HTBI primer set. From the multiplex PCR reads, TCRdb called clonotypes with MiXCR, one entry per CDR3 protein. The profile shows roughly 700,000 distinct CDR3 sequences, about 18% of them singletons. This CDR3 spans 13 amino acids. Germline V gene data show CDR1 as ENHRY and CDR2 as SYGVKD. V lost 3 bases to trimming and J lost 7 bases; unmatched junction nucleotides: 2.

Sequenced: blood. The V and J genes are TRBV10-3 and TRBJ1-4; 7 bases are a match to TRBD1. This clonotype was sampled from a middle-aged man with Graves' hyperthyroidism. DNA for the CDR3: TGTGCCATCAGTGACAGACAGGGTGAAAAACTGTTTTTT. Translating it yields CAISDRQGEKLFF.